These T cell receptor beta chains were read from a single sample in a study of T-cell memory formation after mild COVID-19. TCRdb re-called the 5' RACE reads with MiXCR, one entry per CDR3 protein. The table records some 160,000 distinct CDR3 sequences, about an eighth of them present only once. Specimen: PBMCs or a T cell subset sorted from them (not recorded which). All receptors come from a man younger than 35 who had mild COVID-19 (a few samples of this study predate the infection). Cell type and time point are not known. CDR3s include the opening cysteine and the closing phenylalanine or tryptophan. Fields, in order: V gene, CDR3 protein.

>TRBV10-3
CAISAGTAIQGEQFF
>TRBV7-2
CASSLGVQPQHF
>TRBV14
CASSLGALAHYNEQFF
>TRBV4-3
CASSQGGQPHQPQHF
>TRBV10-3
CAIRAQSNQPQHF
>TRBV11-3
CASSLGSSGGARETQYF
>TRBV3-1
CASSPRSQRGETQYF
>TRBV20-1
CSARAGRQETQYF
>TRBV11-3
CASSQHPTGELFF
>TRBV5-1
CASSLRVAPYEQFF
>TRBV2
CASSSSGPEQYF
>TRBV20-1
CSASADVETQYF
>TRBV5-1
CASSPGQVVTEAFF
>TRBV7-2
CASSPWTSGANVLTF
>TRBV7-6
CASSQRTGQETQYF
>TRBV5-1
CASSFGTYQETQYF
>TRBV5-1
CASSLQGFGETQYF
>TRBV5-4
CASSLDGSGELFF